This TCR beta chain was recorded in a study of long-term antiretroviral therapy in people with HIV. Study-level information: Samples from the earliest time points predate the 2015 immediate-ART recommendation by about a decade.

Post-ART PBMC samples numbered at least two per donor, and pre-ART ones at least one. Everyone in the study who had HIV was treated in the United States. Prior to DNA extraction, the samples held about 1-11 million cryopreserved PBMC. The immunoSEQ assay was v3.0, run at survey level. Profiling relied on immunoSEQ multiplex PCR, and the TCRdb table lists in-frame clones only, not all of them. The table includes 15,000 to 20,000 clones, 76% detected once. The CDR3 is 15 residues long. From germline, CDR1 is SGHAT and CDR2 FQNNGV. Trimming cost V 6 bases and J 4 bases; bases outside gene matches: 6. The chain couples TRBV11-2 to TRBJ2-1; 10 bases align to TRBD2. This clonotype was sampled from a woman between 45 and 65 years old with HIV. The sample consisted of unsorted PBMCs, taken 0.5 years before starting antiretroviral therapy. The CDR3 region is CASRSGGARYNEQFF. CDR3 sequence (DNA): TGTGCCAGCAGGAGCGGGGGGGCAAGATACAATGAGCAGTTCTTC.